Listed here is a single T cell receptor beta chain. In this sample, this clonotype turned up once. The antigen it recognizes is unknown. No base-level quality is on record; no much larger clone is a single base apart. A solitary read yields weak support. RNA was extracted using the RNeasy kit, and roughly 0.5 to 1 microgram was reverse transcribed with random hexamers. The immunoSEQ multiplex PCR assay, covering 54 Vbeta and 13 Jbeta segments, was used to amplify TCR beta CDR3 regions. PCR amplification bias was corrected using a synthetic template baseline for primer optimization and computational correction. As for how the authors treated the data: Only productive sequences were kept, with reads annotated to V, D and J genes according to IMGT and analyzed in immunoSEQ Analyzer. Clonality was calculated as one minus the Shannon entropy normalized by log2 of the number of productive unique sequences. For each patient and control, public and private clones were evaluated among the 100 most prevalent clones. Susac-specific clones were defined as absent from healthy and MS cohorts, over a thousand published viral clones and other ImmuneACCESS disease sequences. Starting from the raw public reads, TCRdb applied fastp trimming at Q25, assembled clones with MiXCR and retained in-frame beta chains. Entries that share a CDR3 protein sequence are merged under the most common genes and DNA. Here the V and J calls rest on TCRdb's processing, not on the authors' analysis. The sample has about 90,000 distinct CDR3 sequences on record, over 85% of them singletons. The top ten hold around 0.3% of the sample.

High-throughput TCR beta sequencing profiled peripheral blood CD8+ and CD4+ T cells from healthy donors, Susac syndrome patients and multiple sclerosis patients. The healthy donors served as controls matched for age and sex. Bulk CD8+ and CD4+ T cells were purified by magnetic negative isolation, while CD8+ TEMRA cells were enriched using FACS. Blood was drawn into EDTA tubes, processed within 24 hours, and PBMCs were isolated by density gradient centrifugation. PBMCs destined for TCR sequencing were cryopreserved in liquid nitrogen and later thawed in a 37 °C water bath. The sorted or isolated CD4+, CD8+ and CD8+ TEMRA cells had a purity of 90% or higher. These data originate in a study of CD8 T cells in Susac syndrome (dated by TCRdb to between 2018 and 2020). The study in broad terms: The study used repertoire sequencing to test whether antigen drove CD8+ T cell activation and differentiation in Susac syndrome. Clonality of the CD8+ T cell repertoire was compared between around 13 healthy donors, approximately 14 Susac syndrome patients and about 15 multiple sclerosis patients. Here is what the overall study found, with its caveats: The TCR sequencing and HLA analysis was acknowledged to have included a relatively small number of individuals.

Trimming at the junction amounts to 5 bases on V and 1 base on J, and the germline ends lie 17 bases apart. The CDR3 covers 16 residues, taking in both the cysteine and the phenylalanine. The entry retains the CDR3 DNA only, 48 bases that are in frame from base 1. The germline V gene (reference sequence) sets CDR1 to PRHDT and CDR2 to FYEKMQ. The TCR was taken from a human donor in good health. Sequenced material: CD8+ T cells from PBMCs. The chain couples TRBV13 to TRBJ2-5; confidence is insufficient to name the D gene. The bases read TGTGCCAGCAGCCCCCCGCCTTCTAGGATCCAAGAGACCCAGTACTTC. Its protein reads: CASSPPPSRIQETQYF.